This T cell receptor beta chain was identified during a study of tumor-infiltrating lymphocytes in primary liver carcinoma. V lost 6 bases to trimming and J lost 6 bases, with 13 bases between them. This CDR3 is 13 amino acids long. The V gene's germline CDR1 is MNHEY and CDR2 SVGEGT. The template, about 510 ng total RNA, yielded TCR beta cDNA made with a constant-region primer. Three nested multiplex PCR rounds, a slightly modified ARM-PCR, produced the libraries for TCR beta. TRBV1-TRBV30 forward primers and a C-beta reverse primer were used in the first two PCR rounds, which each ran for about 11 cycles. TCRdb fed the multiplex PCR reads into MiXCR, producing one record per CDR3 protein. The sample holds approximately 330,000 distinct CDR3 sequences, roughly two thirds seen once. The study extracted blood RNA from unsorted whole blood and also extracted germline DNA. Chronic HBV infection was present in the patients, who were treatment-naive.

This clonotype was detected many times. What was sequenced was peripheral blood. This sequence joins TRBV6-2 or TRBV6-3 and TRBJ2-3; D gene ambiguous. This receptor was identified in a man aged 35-49 years with primary liver carcinoma and hepatitis B virus infection. CDR3 bases: TGTGCCAGCAGCCGACCTGGTAAGGATACGCAGTATTTT. This sequence encodes CASSRPGKDTQYF.